The 10 T cell receptor beta chains below come from one sample, sequenced in a study of T cell responses to AZD1222 COVID-19 vaccine. Using immunoSEQ multiplex PCR, the repertoire was profiled, and TCRdb retains in-frame clones only, with some absent. The sample consists of over 75,000 clones, roughly 90% of them appearing once. Sample: peripheral blood, taken on day 0 of AZD1222 vaccination. The receptors were sampled from an adult in good health.

The J gene is TRBJ1-1, the V gene TRBV6-2 or TRBV6-3; D may be TRBD1 (6 bases). The CDR3 contains 12 residues. The germline CDR1 and CDR2 sequences are MNHEY and SVGEGT. V was pared by 6 bases and J by 11 bases, with 16 bases between. The CDR3: CASSWGGAHAFF. The CDR3 DNA sequence: TGTGCCAGCAGCTGGGGGGGGGCCCATGCTTTCTTT.

In its sample, this clone was seen a few times. The chain recombines TRBV10-3 with TRBJ1-2; possibly TRBD1 for D (5 bases). This CDR3 has 14 residues. Trimming cost V 10 bases and J 7 bases, with 22 bases left between them. Germline V CDR1 and CDR2: ENHRY, SYGVKD. The CDR3 DNA sequence: TGTGCCACCCTGGATAGTGTGGGGCCCGGTGGCTACACCTTC. Translated, it gives CATLDSVGPGGYTF.

The genes are TRBV3-1 (or the pseudogene TRBV3-2) and TRBJ1-2; 7 bases agree with TRBD1. The CDR3 loop spans 16 amino acids. Germline CDR1 and CDR2: LGHDT and YNNKEL (reference sequence). J was trimmed by 3 bases and V by 5 bases; bases with no gene match: 12. CDR3 residues: CASSAPGTVVDYGYTF. CDR3 nucleotide sequence: TGTGCCAGCAGCGCCCCCGGGACAGTAGTAGACTATGGCTACACCTTC.

The chain combines TRBV11-2 with TRBJ2-7; D is unresolved. Trimming stripped 0 bases from V and 4 bases from J, with 10 bases between. In germline, CDR1 is SGHAT, CDR2 FQNNGV. The CDR3 is 14 amino acids. CDR3 DNA: TGTGCCAGCAGCTTAGATCGATCGGCATACGAGCAGTACTTC. Its protein product is CASSLDRSAYEQYF.

The genes are TRBV7-6 and TRBJ2-7; maybe TRBD2 (6 bases). The CDR3 loop spans 16 amino acids. Germline CDR1 reads SGHVS; CDR2 reads FNYEAQ. Trimming took off 5 bases at V and 5 bases at J, with 22 bases between the two ends. The CDR3 spells CASSKVGGVGVNEQYF. CDR3 in DNA: TGTGCCAGCAGCAAAGTGGGGGGAGTAGGCGTGAACGAGCAGTACTTC.

The chain is built from TRBV7-9 and TRBJ2-6; D gene ambiguous. Germline loops: CDR1 SEHNR, CDR2 FQNEAQ (reference sequence). The CDR3 is made up of 15 amino acids. V was trimmed by 3 bases and J by 1 base, leaving 7 bases between them. The CDR3 reads CASSFRQSGANVLTF. DNA for the CDR3: TGTGCCAGCAGCTTCCGGCAGTCTGGGGCCAACGTCCTGACTTTC.

The chain is built from TRBV29-1 and TRBJ1-2; no clear D gene. This CDR3 comprises 9 residues. Germline CDR1 SQVTM, CDR2 ANQGSEA. The CDR3 loop is CSHSYGYTF. CDR3 DNA: TGCAGTCATAGCTATGGCTACACCTTC.

The chain couples TRBV5-4 to TRBJ1-2, with 10 bases that match TRBD1. V lost 6 bases, J lost 0 bases, and 8 bases stayed unmatched. The CDR3 runs to 16 residues. CDR1 and CDR2 (germline): SGHNT, YYREEE (reference sequence). The CDR3 protein is CASTRQGATANYGYTF. The CDR3 coding sequence is TGTGCCAGCACCCGACAGGGGGCGACCGCTAACTATGGCTACACCTTC.

This chain uses TRBV12-3 or TRBV12-4 with TRBJ1-4; no clear D. V was clipped by 8 bases and J by 7 bases, with 11 bases between them. The CDR3 extends over 12 amino acids. Here the CDR3 reads CASRTFPEKLFF. CDR3 sequence (DNA): TGTGCCAGCCGGACTTTTCCTGAAAAACTGTTTTTT.

This clone showed up just a few times. V gene TRBV28 combines with J gene TRBJ1-1; 8 bases are a match to TRBD1. The length of the CDR3 is 15 residues. V was clipped by 8 bases and J by 4 bases; unmatched bases: 12. Germline assignment: CDR1 MDHEN and CDR2 SYDVKM. The CDR3 DNA sequence: TGTGCCAGCTTACCTTCCAGGGGGCGGAGCACTGAAGCTTTCTTT. It translates to CASLPSRGRSTEAFF. Full variable domain (outside the CDR3, taken from reference TRBV28 and TRBJ1-1): DVKVTQSSRYLVKRTGEKVFLECVQDMDHENMFWYRQDPGLGLRLIYFSYDVKMKEKGDIPEGYSVSREKKERFSLILESASTNQTSMYLCASLPSRGRSTEAFFGQGTRLTVV.